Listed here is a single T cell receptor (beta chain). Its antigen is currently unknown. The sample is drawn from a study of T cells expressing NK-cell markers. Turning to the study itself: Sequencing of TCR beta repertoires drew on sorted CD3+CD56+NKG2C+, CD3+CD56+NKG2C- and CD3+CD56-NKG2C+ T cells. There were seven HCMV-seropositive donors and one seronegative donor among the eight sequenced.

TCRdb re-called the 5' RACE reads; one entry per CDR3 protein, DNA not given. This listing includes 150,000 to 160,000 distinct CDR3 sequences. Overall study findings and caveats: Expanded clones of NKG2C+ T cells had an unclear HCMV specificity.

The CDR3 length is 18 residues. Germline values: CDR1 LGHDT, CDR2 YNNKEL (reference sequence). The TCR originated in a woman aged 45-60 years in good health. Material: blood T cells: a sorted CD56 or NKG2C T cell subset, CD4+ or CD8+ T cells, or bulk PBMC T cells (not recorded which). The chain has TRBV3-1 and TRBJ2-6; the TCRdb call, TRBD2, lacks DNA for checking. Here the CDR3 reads CASSQVQRMSSGANVLTF. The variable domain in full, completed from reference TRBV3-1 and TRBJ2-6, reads DTAVSQTPKYLVTQMGNDKSIKCEQNLGHDTMYWYKQDSKKFLKIMFSYNNKELIINETVPNRFSPKSPDKAHLNLHINSLELGDSAVYFCASSQVQRMSSGANVLTFGAGSRLTVL.